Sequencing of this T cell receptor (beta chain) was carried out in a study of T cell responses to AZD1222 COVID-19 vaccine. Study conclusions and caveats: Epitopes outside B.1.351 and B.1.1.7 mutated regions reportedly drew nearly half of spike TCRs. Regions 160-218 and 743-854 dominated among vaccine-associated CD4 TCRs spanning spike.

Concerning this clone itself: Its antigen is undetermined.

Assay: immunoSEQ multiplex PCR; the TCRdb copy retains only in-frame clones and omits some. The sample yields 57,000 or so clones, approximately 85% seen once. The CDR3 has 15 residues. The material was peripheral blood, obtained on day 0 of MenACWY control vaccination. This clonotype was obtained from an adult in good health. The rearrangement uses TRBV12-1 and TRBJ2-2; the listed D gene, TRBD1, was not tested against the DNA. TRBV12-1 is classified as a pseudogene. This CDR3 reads CASSLGQSNTGELFF. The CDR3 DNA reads TGTGCCAGCAGCTTGGGACAGTCGAACACCGGGGAGCTGTTTTTT.